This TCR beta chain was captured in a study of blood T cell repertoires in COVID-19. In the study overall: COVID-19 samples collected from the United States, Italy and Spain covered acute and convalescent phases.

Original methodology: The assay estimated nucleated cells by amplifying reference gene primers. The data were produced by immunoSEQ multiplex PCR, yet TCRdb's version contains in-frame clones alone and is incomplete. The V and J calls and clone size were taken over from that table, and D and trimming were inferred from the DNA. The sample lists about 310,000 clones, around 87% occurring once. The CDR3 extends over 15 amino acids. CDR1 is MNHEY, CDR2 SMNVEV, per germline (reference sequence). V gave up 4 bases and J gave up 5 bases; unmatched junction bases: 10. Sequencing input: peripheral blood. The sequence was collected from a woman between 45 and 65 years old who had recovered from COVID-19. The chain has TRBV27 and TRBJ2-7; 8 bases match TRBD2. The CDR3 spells CASSSELAGWNEQYF. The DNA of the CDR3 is TGTGCCAGCAGTTCCGAGTTAGCGGGGTGGAACGAGCAGTACTTC.